This T cell receptor (beta chain) was documented in a study of blood T cells in healthy people across ages. About the study: About one barcoded beta molecule per two T cells came from capture by template switching.

This clonotype has only one observation. The V end lost 6 bases, the J end lost 7 bases, and 12 bases lay between the germline ends. CDR3 size: 12 residues. Germline CDR1 and CDR2: ENHRY and SYGVKD. Primers used in a second PCR of about 6 to 11 cycles were a sample-barcoded 5' primer and a J-beta primer mix. With 12 random nucleotides, a template-switch adaptor tagged each individual cDNA molecule. TCRdb ran MiXCR on the 5' RACE reads and lists one entry per CDR3 protein. The sample shows about a million distinct CDR3 sequences, roughly half of them seen only once. Isolation per sample recovered at least 6 million PBMCs.

Sequenced input: blood. The chain couples TRBV10-3 to TRBJ1-2; D may be TRBD1 (5 bases). This sequence originates from a woman aged 55-70 years in good health. The CDR3 coding sequence is TGTGCCATCAGAGAAGGGGAGGTTGGCTACACCTTC. This gives the protein CAIREGEVGYTF.